The clone carrying this T cell receptor (beta chain) was detected once. Its antigen is not identified. This sample is drawn from a study of cytomegalovirus exposure and HLA in healthy donors. Study-wide results and limits: Cytomegalovirus-associated status was assigned to 150 or so TCR beta chains.

PCR involved 60 Vbeta and 13 Jbeta primers. In the original workflow: In a later analysis, around 12 million of 75 million to 90 million unique beta chains occurred in at least two donors. Clones were read by immunoSEQ multiplex PCR, and TCRdb kept only the in-frame ones, dropping some. Clonal size and the V and J genes are those of that table, whereas D and trimming came from the DNA. The sample holds 100,000 or so clones, just under 80% seen once. Germline V gene sequence: CDR1 LNHNV, CDR2 YYDKDF (reference sequence). The CDR3 spans 15 residues. Deletions cut 1 base from V and 2 bases from J, with 12 bases between.

The source is a young man in good health and CMV-seronegative. Sequenced material: PBMCs. V and J are TRBV15 and TRBJ2-7; tentatively, D is TRBD2 (6 bases). The CDR3 region has the DNA TGTGCCACCAGCAGAGGCCGACTAGAGACCTACGAGCAGTACTTC. Residues: CATSRGRLETYEQYF.